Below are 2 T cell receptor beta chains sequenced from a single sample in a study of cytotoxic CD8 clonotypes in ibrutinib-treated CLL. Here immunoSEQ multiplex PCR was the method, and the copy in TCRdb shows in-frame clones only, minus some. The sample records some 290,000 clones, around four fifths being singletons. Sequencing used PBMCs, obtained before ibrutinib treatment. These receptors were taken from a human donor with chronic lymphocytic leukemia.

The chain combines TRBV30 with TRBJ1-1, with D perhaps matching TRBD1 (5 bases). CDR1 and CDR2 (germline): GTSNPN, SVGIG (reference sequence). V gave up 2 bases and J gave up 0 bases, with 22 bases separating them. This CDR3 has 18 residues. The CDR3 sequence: CAWSPRGWGLEMNTEAFF. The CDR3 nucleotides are TGTGCCTGGAGTCCCCGGGGGTGGGGGTTGGAGATGAACACTGAAGCTTTCTTT.

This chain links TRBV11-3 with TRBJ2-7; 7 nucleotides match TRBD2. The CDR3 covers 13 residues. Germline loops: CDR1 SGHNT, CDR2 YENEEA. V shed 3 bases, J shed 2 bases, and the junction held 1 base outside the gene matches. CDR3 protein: CASSFGTTYEQYF. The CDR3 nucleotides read TGTGCCAGCAGCTTCGGGACTACCTACGAGCAGTACTTC.